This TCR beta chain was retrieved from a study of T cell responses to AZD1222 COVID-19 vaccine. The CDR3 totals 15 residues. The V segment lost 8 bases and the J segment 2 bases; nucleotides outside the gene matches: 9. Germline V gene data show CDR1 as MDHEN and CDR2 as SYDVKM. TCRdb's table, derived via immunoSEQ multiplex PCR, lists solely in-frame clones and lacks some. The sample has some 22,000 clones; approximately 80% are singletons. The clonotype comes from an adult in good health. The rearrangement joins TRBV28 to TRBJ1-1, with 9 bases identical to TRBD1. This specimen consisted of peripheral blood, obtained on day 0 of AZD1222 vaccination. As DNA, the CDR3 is TGTGCCAGCGTTACAGGGGGCGCGAGAAACACTGAAGCTTTCTTT. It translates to CASVTGGARNTEAFF.